The present T cell receptor beta chain was sequenced within a study of T cells after yellow fever vaccination. This clonotype was found a few times. TCRdb analysed the 5' RACE reads with MiXCR anew, one entry per CDR3 protein. The data show approximately 510,000 distinct CDR3 sequences, with just over 20% seen just once and roughly 16% held by the top ten. Germline loops: CDR1 SGHRS, CDR2 YFSETQ. The V and J ends lost 3 bases and 0 bases, in that order; junction bases with no gene match: 0. This CDR3 has 14 amino acids. The source is a man aged 18 to 30 who received the YFV17D yellow fever vaccine. This chain links TRBV5-1 with TRBJ1-1, with 9 bases fitting TRBD1. Here the sequenced sample was PBMCs, taken approximately 22 days after the first yellow fever vaccination. In DNA, the CDR3 is TGCGCCAGCAGCTACAGGGGGCTGAACACTGAAGCTTTCTTT. Its translation: CASSYRGLNTEAFF.